A selection of T cell receptor beta chains follows, all from one sample in a study of chemoradiotherapy in HPV16-positive cancers. Assay: immunoSEQ multiplex PCR; the TCRdb copy retains only in-frame clones and omits some. The sample contains about 23,000 clones, 87% of which appear only once. The sample was blood, taken from a patient who underwent chemoradiotherapy. Receptor source: a human donor with HPV-associated anogenital cancer. Each CDR3 is given with its conserved first and last residue. The D gene is left open where the match is weak. Clone size is stated in some rows and not others, as once, few, many or a class when expanded.

v_call d_call clone_size cdr3_aa
TRBV5-1 . . CASSLTPRGYEQYF
TRBV27 TRBD1 . CASSLSHLLTGTGGPSLHF
TRBV30 . . CAWRDGYEQYF
TRBV27 . . CASSHLRGANEKLFF
TRBV4-3 . few CASSQDRGEGRKLFF
TRBV7-9 . . CASSLKGPGNTIYF
TRBV28 TRBD1 . CASSMSDRGSGNTIYF
TRBV7-2 . . CASSPRSEYQETQYF
TRBV5-1 . . CASSLVRQALNTEAFF
TRBV7-6 TRBD2 . CASSLATSGITDTQYF
TRBV5-1 . . CASSRTRRGMVDTQYF
TRBV6-1 . . CASSEQTGYEQYF
TRBV30 TRBD1 . CAWQGEGYEQYF
TRBV7-2 . . CASSFRDGINEQFF
TRBV18 . . CASSPDSMGNQPQHF
TRBV11-2 . . CASSLLGVAAQETQYF
TRBV7-8 . . CASSPGASAGYEQYF
TRBV5-8 . . CASSLARGATDTQYF
TRBV5-1 . . CASSLDGREINEKLFF
TRBV27 . . CASRLGRYNEQFF
TRBV7-8 TRBD2 . CASSLSGGRGAGGEQFF
TRBV6-5 . . CASSYPLSGGYTF
TRBV7-9 . . CASSSTEGSYEQYF
TRBV7-2 . . CASSLAGGSSYEQYF
TRBV28 TRBD1 . CASSPYRGGNTEAFF
TRBV7-2 TRBD2 few CASSLNPGGSKDEQFF
TRBV19 TRBD1 . CASRAGTGAPPTQYF
TRBV7-2 . . CASSSLLGTTEAFF
TRBV11-2 . . CASSTVRGRADTQYF
TRBV6-6 . . CASGPPYQPQHF
TRBV30 TRBD1 . CAWNRGSNEKLFF
TRBV6-5 TRBD1 . CASSYVGQGGYTF
TRBV21-1 . . CASIAQGDTEAFF
TRBV29-1 TRBD2 once CSVEGTSGGVHNEQFF
TRBV11-3 . . CASSFIRGAQQPQHF
TRBV13 . . CASSLGGRDGHYEQYF
TRBV27 . . CASSLLGGAATEAFF
TRBV21-1 . . CASRTPLHWHHQPQHF
TRBV5-6 . few CASKPTGTNYGYTF
TRBV14 . . CASSPPFEAQYF
TRBV5-5 . once CASRQDTTEAFF
TRBV27 . once CASSLREPSLSGNTIYF
TRBV6-1 TRBD2 . CASRRDPAGENEQYF
TRBV7-2 TRBD1 . CASSAPTGNPYEQYF
TRBV5-6 TRBD2 few CASSLGRPGGQETQYF
TRBV6-4 . . CASSDSSDGGSATDTQYF
TRBV18 . . CASSSQGHSGNTIYF
TRBV5-4 TRBD2 . CASSWGAGAITDTQYF
TRBV6-5 . . CASSPPGPPIYGYTF
TRBV6-5 . once CASSYRRGGNEQFF
TRBV11-2 . . CASSLEQGGETQYF
TRBV5-8 . . CASSPDPGLGADTQYF
TRBV5-1 . few CASSLGGAPDTEAFF